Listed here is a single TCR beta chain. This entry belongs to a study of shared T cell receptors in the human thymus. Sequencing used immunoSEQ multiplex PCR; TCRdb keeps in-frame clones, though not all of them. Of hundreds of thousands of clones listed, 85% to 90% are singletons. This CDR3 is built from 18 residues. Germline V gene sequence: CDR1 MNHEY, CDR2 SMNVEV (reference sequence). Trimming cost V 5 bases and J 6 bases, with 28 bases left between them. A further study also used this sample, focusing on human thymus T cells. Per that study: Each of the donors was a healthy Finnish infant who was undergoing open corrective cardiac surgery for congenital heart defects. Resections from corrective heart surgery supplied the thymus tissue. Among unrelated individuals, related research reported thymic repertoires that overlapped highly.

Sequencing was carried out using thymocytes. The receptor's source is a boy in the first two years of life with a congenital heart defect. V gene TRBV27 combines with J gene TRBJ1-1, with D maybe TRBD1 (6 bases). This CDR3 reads CASSPHQADQGFGAEAFF. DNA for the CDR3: TGTGCCAGCAGTCCACATCAGGCCGATCAGGGGTTCGGCGCTGAAGCTTTCTTT.